Below are 26 T cell receptor beta chains sequenced from a single sample in a study of blood T cell repertoires in COVID-19. The method was immunoSEQ multiplex PCR; TCRdb's version includes in-frame clones alone and lacks a portion of them. This sample carries some 150,000 clones, roughly 77% of them seen once, and the ten largest clones take approximately 5%. Specimen: peripheral blood. These receptor sequences come from a woman between 65 and 79 years old with COVID-19, enrolled during active disease.

The J gene is TRBJ1-1, the V gene TRBV5-6; D might be TRBD1 (5 bases). Trimming took off 3 bases at V and 5 bases at J, with 20 bases between the two ends. The CDR3 covers 16 residues. The germline CDR1 and CDR2 sequences are SGHDT and YYEEEE. The DNA of the CDR3 is TGTGCCAGCAGCTCTATCCCCGTCGACGGGGGGACTGAAGCTTTCTTT. It encodes CASSSIPVDGGTEAFF.

The chain recombines TRBV6-8 with TRBJ2-4, with TRBD2 as a possible D gene (5 bases). The CDR3 contains 14 residues. The ends were cut back, 7 bases at V and 8 bases at J, with 18 bases in the middle. Per germline, CDR1 MNHGY and CDR2 SAAAGT. The CDR3 coding sequence is TGTGCCAGCACCCTGCCCCGGGAACGTGACATTCAGTACTTC. Translated: CASTLPRERDIQYF.

The table lists this clone with a count of one. This sequence joins TRBV2 and TRBJ1-2, with 7 bases identical to TRBD1. This CDR3 spans 14 amino acids. Per germline, CDR1 SNHLY and CDR2 FYNNEI. Trimming at V came to 5 bases and at J to 3 bases, leaving 6 bases not matched to a gene. Here the CDR3 DNA reads TGTGCCAGCAGTCGGGAGAGGGGGCACTATGGCTACACCTTC. It translates to CASSRERGHYGYTF.

The rearrangement links TRBV28 to TRBJ1-5; a possible D gene is TRBD1 (5 bases). V lost 6 bases and J lost 2, with 14 bases in between. CDR1 MDHEN and CDR2 SYDVKM come from the germline V gene. CDR3 length: 15 amino acids. This chain's CDR3 is CASSYAGGRNQPQHF. CDR3 coding DNA: TGTGCCAGCAGCTATGCCGGGGGACGCAATCAGCCCCAGCATTTT.

The CDR3 is CASSFYATPGGELFF. Written as DNA, the CDR3 is TGCGCCAGCAGCTTTTACGCCACGCCGGGCGGGGAGCTGTTTTTT. The chain carries TRBV5-1 and TRBJ2-2; D unresolved. Trimming removed 2 bases from V and 7 bases from J, with 15 bases in between. The CDR3 runs 15 residues. Germline CDR1 reads SGHRS; CDR2 reads YFSETQ.

The rearrangement links TRBV7-3 to TRBJ1-6; no reliable D call. CDR3 length: 13 amino acids. V was pared by 2 bases and J by 4 bases, with 3 bases between. Germline CDR1 reads SGHTA; CDR2 reads FQGTGA. CDR3 nucleotide sequence: TGTGCCAGCAGCTTAGAGTATAATTCACCCCTCCACTTT. It translates to CASSLEYNSPLHF.

The chain is built from TRBV19 and TRBJ1-1; D uncertain. Trimming removed 5 bases at V and 1 base at J, with 11 bases between. Germline V gene sequence: CDR1 LNHDA, CDR2 SQIVND (reference sequence). The CDR3 sequence is 14 residues long. The CDR3 region has the DNA TGTGCCAGTAGTCGGTTTGTGAAGAACACTGAAGCTTTCTTT. Residues: CASSRFVKNTEAFF.

The rearrangement uses TRBV11-2 and TRBJ1-2; 9 nucleotides line up with TRBD1. The CDR3 loop spans 13 amino acids. The junction had 5 bases not matched to a gene; V was cut back by 5 bases and J by 7 bases. Germline CDR1 and CDR2: SGHAT and FQNNGV. The CDR3 coding sequence is TGTGCCAGCAGCCCAGGACAGGGGTTTGGCTACACCTTC. It codes for CASSPGQGFGYTF.

This clone was observed a handful of times. This chain links TRBV7-2 with TRBJ2-1; tentatively, D is TRBD2 (7 bases). From germline, CDR1 is SGHTA and CDR2 FQGNSA. Trimming removed 5 bases from V and 9 bases from J, with 20 bases in between. The CDR3 runs 15 residues. CDR3 in amino acids: CASSLPGGPIGEQFF. CDR3 in DNA: TGTGCCAGCAGCCTTCCGGGGGGCCCAATAGGTGAGCAGTTCTTC.

The chain links TRBV13 to TRBJ1-2; 9 nucleotides line up with TRBD1. V lost 5 bases, J lost 8 bases, and 9 bases stayed unmatched. Germline V gene data show CDR1 as PRHDT and CDR2 as FYEKMQ (reference sequence). The CDR3 spans 14 residues. CDR3 nucleotide sequence: TGTGCCAGCAGCCGACCGGGACAGGGTGGAGGCTACACCTTC. It is translated as CASSRPGQGGGYTF.

The gene calls are TRBV6-4 and TRBJ1-1, with D tentatively TRBD1 (6 bases). The CDR3 extends over 13 amino acids. Trimming took off 5 bases at V and 5 bases at J, with 12 bases between the two ends. Germline loops: CDR1 MRHNA, CDR2 SNTAGT. The CDR3 is CASSLATGTEAFF. In DNA form, the CDR3 reads TGTGCCAGCAGTCTGGCAACAGGGACTGAAGCTTTCTTT.

The rearrangement links TRBV28 to TRBJ1-3; no clear D. CDR1 is MDHEN, CDR2 SYDVKM, per germline. Deletions cut 5 bases from V and 6 bases from J, with 14 bases between. There are 14 residues in the CDR3. The CDR3 DNA sequence: TGTGCCAGCAGTCCTGGGCTTTTTCTAAACACCATATATTTT. Translation gives CASSPGLFLNTIYF.

The chain is built from TRBV19 and TRBJ2-7; 10 bases align to TRBD1. This CDR3 region has 14 residues. Germline assignment: CDR1 LNHDA and CDR2 SQIVND (reference sequence). Unmatched junction bases numbered 9, after V lost 10 bases and J lost 3 bases. The CDR3 DNA is TGTGCCACTACCGAGGGACAGGGGTTCTACGAGCAGTACTTC. It translates to CATTEGQGFYEQYF.

The chain joins TRBV6-5 to TRBJ2-2, with 8 bases lining up with TRBD2. V dropped 6 bases and J dropped 6; count of bases not matched to a gene: 9. CDR1 MNHEY and CDR2 SVGAGI come from the germline V gene. The CDR3 totals 15 residues. The CDR3 sequence: CASRIIAGLAGELFF. CDR3 sequence (DNA): TGTGCCAGCAGGATCATAGCGGGGTTGGCCGGGGAGCTGTTTTTT.

The chain is built from TRBV28 and TRBJ1-2; unclear D gene. The length of the CDR3 is 11 residues. V was trimmed by 7 bases and J by 5 bases, leaving 8 bases between them. The germline CDR1 and CDR2 sequences are MDHEN and SYDVKM. CDR3 loop: CASNSLYGYTF. The CDR3 nucleotides are TGTGCCAGCAATTCCCTTTATGGCTACACCTTC.

The J gene is TRBJ2-2, the V gene TRBV10-3, with 8 bases identical to TRBD1. Germline CDR1 ENHRY, CDR2 SYGVKD. This CDR3 has 16 amino acids. J was trimmed by 7 bases and V by 10 bases; bases with no gene match: 17. The CDR3 DNA sequence: TGTGCCACTAGGCCTTTCGGACAGGGCTCTGTCGGGGAGCTGTTTTTT. Protein product: CATRPFGQGSVGELFF.

This chain joins TRBV2 and TRBJ2-7, with a weak D call TRBD1 (5 bases). Between the trimmed V and J ends, which lost 0 bases and 7 bases, there was a span of 16 bases. Germline CDR1 SNHLY, CDR2 FYNNEI. The CDR3 is 15 residues long. In nucleotides, the CDR3 is TGTGCCAGCAGTGAAGCCCAGGGTGCAGTCTCGGAGCAGTACTTC. It specifies CASSEAQGAVSEQYF.

V gene TRBV11-2 combines with J gene TRBJ2-7; weak D call: TRBD2 (6 bases). V dropped 7 bases and J dropped 2 bases, with 18 bases sitting between them. Germline CDR1 and CDR2: SGHAT and FQNNGV. The CDR3 contains 15 residues. The CDR3 protein is CASTTSEGRTYEQYF. Written as DNA, the CDR3 is TGTGCCAGCACCACGTCGGAGGGCAGAACCTACGAGCAGTACTTC.

The chain links TRBV18 to TRBJ2-1; TRBD2 matches at 10 bases. This CDR3 has 16 residues. With V trimmed by 0 bases and J by 10 bases, 9 bases remained unmatched. CDR1 and CDR2 from the germline V gene are KGHSH and LQKENI. The CDR3 loop reads CASSPPTLAGGIEQFF. Written as DNA, the CDR3 is TGTGCCAGCTCACCACCCACATTAGCGGGGGGCATCGAGCAGTTCTTC.

This clone was recorded a few times. The chain recombines TRBV4-2 with TRBJ1-1; D gene uncertain. CDR3 length: 15 residues. The germline CDR1 and CDR2 sequences are LGHNA and YNFKEQ. V dropped 0 bases and J dropped 1 base, with 9 bases sitting between them. DNA of the CDR3: TGTGCCAGCAGCCAAGATTTTGGGAGGAACACTGAAGCTTTCTTT. Amino acid sequence: CASSQDFGRNTEAFF.

This clone was counted a single time. The chain uses TRBV6-6 and TRBJ1-2; 8 bases agree with TRBD1. Germline V gene lookup returns CDR1 MNHNY and CDR2 SVGAGI (reference sequence). This CDR3 is built from 13 residues. Trimming cost V 7 bases and J 4 bases; bases outside gene matches: 5. The CDR3 sequence: CASTSGGFYGYTF. CDR3 bases: TGTGCCAGCACCTCAGGGGGCTTCTATGGCTACACCTTC.

The CDR3 spells CASSPPPGVSALHF. The CDR3 region has the DNA TGTGCCAGCAGTCCTCCTCCAGGGGTGTCGGCCCTCCACTTT. This chain connects TRBV2 to TRBJ1-6; tentative D call: TRBD1 (6 bases). The V gene's germline CDR1 is SNHLY and CDR2 FYNNEI. Trimming removed 5 bases at V and 14 bases at J, with 19 bases between. CDR3 size: 14 residues.

The chain links TRBV7-3 to TRBJ2-3; 7 bases line up with TRBD2. Germline values: CDR1 SGHTA, CDR2 FQGTGA. Unmatched junction bases numbered 6, after V lost 4 bases and J lost 2 bases. The CDR3 totals 15 residues. CDR3 DNA sequence: TGTGCCAGCAGCTCTCAAGGGACTACCACAGATACGCAGTATTTT. It codes for CASSSQGTTTDTQYF.

The chain combines TRBV29-1 with TRBJ2-1, with D perhaps matching TRBD1 (5 bases). Deletions cut 4 bases from V and 10 bases from J, with 14 bases between. Germline-derived CDR1 and CDR2 are SQVTM and ANQGSEA. The CDR3 has 12 amino acids. CDR3 amino acids: CSVGQTRGEQFF. CDR3 nucleotides: TGCAGCGTTGGACAGACACGCGGAGAGCAGTTCTTC.

The chain joins TRBV5-1 to TRBJ1-1; D is undetermined. The V end was cut by 6 bases, the J end by 1 base, with 13 bases between. Germline loops: CDR1 SGHRS, CDR2 YFSETQ. The CDR3 consists of 14 residues. CDR3 DNA: TGCGCCAGCATCCGGGATAGCTCGAACACTGAAGCTTTCTTT. This gives the protein CASIRDSSNTEAFF.

The table lists this clone with a count of one. V gene TRBV9 combines with J gene TRBJ1-1; TRBD1 matches 8 bases. The J segment lost 3 bases and the V segment lost 1 base, leaving 11 bases of the junction unmatched. The germline V gene encodes CDR1 SGDLS and CDR2 YYNGEE. The CDR3 is 17 residues long. CDR3 region: CASSVSAGGSSDTEAFF. DNA of the CDR3: TGTGCCAGCAGCGTATCGGCAGGGGGCTCTTCGGACACTGAAGCTTTCTTT.